The 25 T cell receptor beta chains presented below share a single source sample, sequenced in a study of CD8 T cells in Susac syndrome. Random hexamers were used to reverse transcribe the RNA input (roughly 0.5 to 1 ug). TCRdb processed the immunoSEQ multiplex PCR reads anew with MiXCR; each CDR3 protein has one entry. The sample records more than 85,000 distinct CDR3 sequences, around 94% being singletons. Sequenced sample: CD4+ T cells from PBMCs. These receptors all come from a human donor with Susac syndrome.

This clonotype occurred once. The chain employs TRBV4-2 and TRBJ2-7, with TRBD2 as a possible D gene (5 bases). Germline assignment: CDR1 LGHNA and CDR2 YNFKEQ. With 1 base removed from V and 3 bases from J, the gap between germline ends came to 10 bases. This CDR3 spans 14 amino acids. The CDR3 DNA reads as TGTGCCAGCAGCCAAGGGACTTTTAACTACGAGCAGTACTTC. Translated: CASSQGTFNYEQYF.

V gene TRBV18 combines with J gene TRBJ2-5, with 8 bases lining up with TRBD1. With 5 bases clipped from V and 4 bases from J, the junction kept 9 bases outside the gene matches. In germline, CDR1 is KGHSH, CDR2 LQKENI. The CDR3 covers 15 residues. This CDR3 reads CASSGAGQGGETQYF. CDR3 bases: TGTGCCAGCTCAGGAGCTGGACAGGGCGGAGAGACCCAGTACTTC.

The sample holds one count of this clonotype. This chain uses TRBV30 with TRBJ1-2; D ambiguous. Between the trimmed V and J ends, which lost 7 bases and 0 bases, there was a span of 15 bases. Germline CDR1 GTSNPN, CDR2 SVGIG (reference sequence). The CDR3 spans 14 residues. The CDR3, as DNA: TGTGCCTCGGCCTTCCAGGAGGCTAACTATGGCTACACCTTC. Residues: CASAFQEANYGYTF. The full variable domain, with the rest looked up from reference TRBV30 and TRBJ1-2, is SQTIHQWPATLVQPVGSPLSLECTVEGTSNPNLYWYRQAAGRGLQLLFYSVGIGQISSEVPQNLSASRPQDRQFILSSKKLLLSDSGFYLCASAFQEANYGYTFGSGTRLTVV.

V is TRBV7-2 and J is TRBJ1-6, with 7 bases aligning to TRBD1. CDR1 is SGHTA, CDR2 FQGNSA, per germline. Trimming at V came to 2 bases and at J to 5 bases, leaving 3 bases not matched to a gene. The CDR3 is 15 amino acids. In DNA, the CDR3 is TGTGCCAGCAGCTTATGGGGACAGAATAATTCACCCCTCCACTTT. Its protein is CASSLWGQNNSPLHF. The full variable domain, its missing parts supplied by reference TRBV7-2 and TRBJ1-6, is GAGVSQSPSNKVTEKGKDVELRCDPISGHTALYWYRQSLGQGLEFLIYFQGNSAPDKSGLPSDRFSAERTGGSVSTLTIQRTQQEDSAVYLCASSLWGQNNSPLHFGNGTRLTVT.

A single count supports this clonotype. This rearrangement joins TRBV30 to TRBJ2-5, with D perhaps TRBD2 (5 bases). This CDR3 comprises 14 residues. Germline-derived CDR1 and CDR2 are GTSNPN and SVGIG (reference sequence). The V and J ends lost 4 bases and 1 base respectively, with 13 bases between them. CDR3 sequence: CAWNRRRIQETQYF. The CDR3 coding sequence is TGTGCCTGGAATAGGCGGAGGATCCAAGAGACCCAGTACTTC.

Of note for this clonotype: It is unclear where the CDR3 begins or ends on the DNA, so no DNA is shown, and the CDR3 is as TCRdb lists it. V is TRBV5-6 and J is TRBJ1-5; no check of the table's D call, TRBD1, against the DNA was made. The germline gives CDR1 SGHDT, CDR2 YYEEEE. The CDR3 is made up of 15 amino acids, end residues included. The CDR3 spells CASSFGPGGNQPQHF.

The CDR3: CASSPSGQGVRDEQFF. The DNA for the CDR3 is TGCGCCAGCAGCCCTAGCGGACAGGGTGTAAGGGACGAGCAGTTCTTC. The genes are TRBV5-1 and TRBJ2-1, with D possibly matching TRBD1 (8 bases). V shed 4 bases and J shed 10 bases, with 24 bases lying between them. The V gene's germline CDR1 is SGHRS and CDR2 YFSETQ. The CDR3 is 16 residues long.

The J gene is TRBJ1-2, the V gene TRBV5-4; 12 bases align to TRBD1. This CDR3 has 16 residues. Per germline, CDR1 SGHNT and CDR2 YYREEE (reference sequence). Trimming cost V 1 base and J 4 bases; bases outside gene matches: 5. The CDR3 is CASSLNRGQGAYGYTF. DNA for the CDR3: TGTGCCAGCAGCTTGAATAGGGGACAGGGGGCCTATGGCTACACCTTC.

This clonotype was detected once. The V call is TRBV20-1, the J call TRBJ1-2, with D perhaps matching TRBD1 (5 bases). Trimming removed 6 bases at V and 3 bases at J, with 17 bases between. Germline V gene sequence: CDR1 DFQATT, CDR2 SNEGSKA (reference sequence). The CDR3 loop spans 14 amino acids. The CDR3 region has the DNA TGCAGTGCCCAAGTATACAGGCGGGACTATGGCTACACCTTC. Amino acid sequence: CSAQVYRRDYGYTF.

J is TRBJ2-3 and V is TRBV7-2, with 8 bases lining up with TRBD2. V gave up 8 bases and J gave up 5 bases; unmatched junction bases: 9. CDR1 is SGHTA and CDR2 is FQGNSA in the germline V gene. The CDR3 totals 14 residues. CDR3 coding DNA: TGTGCCAGCCGCAAACCCGGGAGGGAAGATACGCAGTATTTT. This translates into CASRKPGREDTQYF.

The V gene is TRBV29-1, the J gene TRBJ1-4, with 7 nucleotides matching TRBD1. From germline, CDR1 is SQVTM and CDR2 ANQGSEA. This CDR3 is 14 amino acids long. With V trimmed by 6 bases and J by 4 bases, 8 bases remained unmatched. The CDR3 DNA reads TGCAGCGTCAACTCCGGGACAGTTAATGAAAAACTGTTTTTT. Protein: CSVNSGTVNEKLFF.

The chain joins TRBV9 to TRBJ2-7; possible D gene TRBD1, 6 bases. This CDR3 is 14 amino acids long. V was shortened by 4 bases and J by 0 bases, with 11 bases between the two germline ends. Germline-derived CDR1 and CDR2 are SGDLS and YYNGEE. The CDR3 spells CASSTGHLSYEQYF. As DNA, the CDR3 is TGTGCCAGCAGCACGGGACACCTCTCCTACGAGCAGTACTTC.

This clonotype was observed a single time. The gene calls are TRBV12-3 or TRBV12-4 and TRBJ2-3; no clear D gene. Trimming took 3 bases from V and 2 from J, leaving 9 bases between them. This CDR3 spans 14 amino acids. The CDR3 loop reads CASSFPRDTDTQYF. The CDR3 DNA is TGTGCCAGCAGTTTTCCAAGGGACACAGATACGCAGTATTTT.

The gene calls are TRBV30 and TRBJ1-6; D possibly corresponds to TRBD1 (6 bases). This CDR3 region has 14 residues. Trimming removed 0 bases from V and 7 bases from J, with 10 bases in between. Germline V gives CDR1 GTSNPN, CDR2 SVGIG (reference sequence). The CDR3 nucleotides are TGTGCCTGGAGTGTAGGCCAGGGGAATTCACCCCTCCACTTT. This codes for CAWSVGQGNSPLHF.

This clonotype was recorded once. V is TRBV18 and J is TRBJ2-3; either TRBD1 or TRBD2 may fit D (6 bases each). Germline-derived CDR1 and CDR2 are KGHSH and LQKENI. Trimming took off 10 bases at V and 5 bases at J, with 16 bases between the two ends. The CDR3 has 13 residues. The chain's CDR3 is CATQEGVKDTQYF. The CDR3, as DNA: TGTGCCACCCAGGAGGGGGTGAAAGATACGCAGTATTTT.

The rearrangement uses TRBV30 and TRBJ1-2, with unresolved D. This CDR3 is 14 amino acids long. Between the trimmed V and J ends, which lost 0 bases and 3 bases, there was a span of 11 bases. CDR1 GTSNPN and CDR2 SVGIG come from the germline V gene (reference sequence). CDR3 sequence (DNA): TGTGCCTGGAGTGTAGAGGCGGGATACTATGGCTACACCTTC. It translates to CAWSVEAGYYGYTF. Drawing the rest from reference TRBV30 and TRBJ1-2, the complete variable domain is SQTIHQWPATLVQPVGSPLSLECTVEGTSNPNLYWYRQAAGRGLQLLFYSVGIGQISSEVPQNLSASRPQDRQFILSSKKLLLSDSGFYLCAWSVEAGYYGYTFGSGTRLTVV.

V gene TRBV23-1 combines with J gene TRBJ2-7; TRBD1 matches at 7 bases. TRBV23-1 is an ORF for which the function is uncertain. The J segment lost 7 bases and the V segment lost 9 bases, leaving 9 bases of the junction unmatched. The CDR3 is 12 amino acids. The CDR3 DNA sequence: TGCGCCAGAGTACGACAGGGAAGGGAGCAGTACTTC. Protein product: CARVRQGREQYF.

The chain recombines TRBV3-1 with TRBJ1-1; D call uncertain. The germline V gene encodes CDR1 LGHDT and CDR2 YNNKEL (reference sequence). V shed 4 bases and J shed 0 bases, with 12 bases lying between them. CDR3 size: 15 residues. The CDR3 sequence: CASSPSGPLNTEAFF. The CDR3, as DNA: TGTGCCAGCAGCCCGTCCGGGCCGTTGAACACTGAAGCTTTCTTT.

The chain couples TRBV6-5 to TRBJ1-6, with 8 bases identical to TRBD1. The CDR3 extends over 17 amino acids. J lost 4 bases, V lost 2 bases, and 7 bases had no gene match. Germline V gives CDR1 MNHEY, CDR2 SVGAGI. The CDR3 DNA sequence: TGTGCCAGCAGTTACATAGCCCGACAGGGGTATAATTCACCCCTCCACTTT. This encodes CASSYIARQGYNSPLHF.

The CDR3 DNA sequence: TGCAGTGCTACGGACAGGGGGAAAGAGACCCAGTACTTC. This encodes CSATDRGKETQYF. The chain uses TRBV20-1 and TRBJ2-5; 10 bases map to TRBD1. Germline CDR1 and CDR2: DFQATT and SNEGSKA (reference sequence). CDR3 length: 13 amino acids. V lost 4 bases and J lost 3; bases outside the gene matches: 2.

The V call is TRBV25-1, the J call TRBJ1-2, with TRBD1 matching over 12 bases. After removal of 3 bases from V and 6 bases from J, the junction contained 8 bases not matched to a gene. The CDR3 is made up of 16 amino acids. Germline V lookup: CDR1 MGHDK, CDR2 SYGVNS. The CDR3 here is CASSEHPGTGGDGYTF. The CDR3 region has the DNA TGTGCCAGCAGTGAGCATCCCGGGACAGGGGGCGATGGCTACACCTTC.

CDR3 in amino acids: CASSFDRDRDWDEQYF. In DNA form, the CDR3 reads TGCGCCAGCAGCTTCGACCGGGACAGGGACTGGGACGAGCAGTACTTC. The rearrangement links TRBV5-1 to TRBJ2-7; TRBD1 agrees at 9 bases. V was pared by 2 bases and J by 5 bases, with 11 bases of the junction left unmatched. The CDR3 sequence is 16 residues long. Germline-derived CDR1 and CDR2 are SGHRS and YFSETQ.

The chain couples TRBV19 to TRBJ2-7, with D unresolved. The CDR3 is 14 amino acids. Germline CDR1 reads LNHDA; CDR2 reads SQIVND (reference sequence). V lost 5 bases and J lost 4, with 15 bases in between. This CDR3 is CASSPDVWSYEQYF. The DNA for the CDR3 is TGTGCCAGTAGTCCCGATGTTTGGTCATACGAGCAGTACTTC.

The chain combines TRBV3-1 with TRBJ2-7, with D perhaps TRBD1 (6 bases). Germline CDR1 and CDR2: LGHDT and YNNKEL (reference sequence). The CDR3 is 15 amino acids. V was pared by 4 bases and J by 1 base, with 14 bases between. The CDR3 DNA reads TGTGCCAGCAGCCTCCGAACAGGGTGGTCCTACGAGCAGTACTTC. Protein product: CASSLRTGWSYEQYF.

V is TRBV28 and J is TRBJ1-5, with 7 bases lining up with TRBD1. The trim removed 4 bases at V and 9 bases at J, leaving 9 bases unmatched. CDR1 is MDHEN, CDR2 SYDVKM, per germline. CDR3 size: 14 residues. The CDR3, as DNA: TGTGCCAGCAGTTCCAGACAGGGAGGTGGGCCCCAGCATTTT. It yields the protein CASSSRQGGGPQHF.